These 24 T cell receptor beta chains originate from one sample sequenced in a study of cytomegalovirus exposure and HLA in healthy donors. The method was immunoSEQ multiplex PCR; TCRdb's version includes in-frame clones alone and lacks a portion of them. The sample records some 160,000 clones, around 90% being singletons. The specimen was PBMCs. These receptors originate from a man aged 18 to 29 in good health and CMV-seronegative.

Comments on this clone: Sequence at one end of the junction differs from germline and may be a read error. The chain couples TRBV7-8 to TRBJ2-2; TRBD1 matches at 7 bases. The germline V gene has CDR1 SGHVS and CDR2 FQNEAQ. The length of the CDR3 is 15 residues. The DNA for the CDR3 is TGTGCCAGCAGTTTAGGACAGGTTGGGACCGGGGAGCTGTTTTTT. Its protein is CASSLGQVGTGELFF.

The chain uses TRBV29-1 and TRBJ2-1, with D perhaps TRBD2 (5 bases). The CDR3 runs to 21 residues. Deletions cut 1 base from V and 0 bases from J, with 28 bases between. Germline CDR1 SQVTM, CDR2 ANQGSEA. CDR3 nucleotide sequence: TGCAGCGTTGAAGGGGGTGCGGGCCTAGGGAGTCCACGGAGCTCCTACAATGAGCAGTTCTTC. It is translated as CSVEGGAGLGSPRSSYNEQFF.

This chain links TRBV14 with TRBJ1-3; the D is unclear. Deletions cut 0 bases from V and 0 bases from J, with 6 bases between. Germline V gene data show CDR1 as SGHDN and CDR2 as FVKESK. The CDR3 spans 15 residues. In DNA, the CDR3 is TGTGCCAGCAGCCAAGACTACTACTCTGGAAACACCATATATTTT. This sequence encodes CASSQDYYSGNTIYF.

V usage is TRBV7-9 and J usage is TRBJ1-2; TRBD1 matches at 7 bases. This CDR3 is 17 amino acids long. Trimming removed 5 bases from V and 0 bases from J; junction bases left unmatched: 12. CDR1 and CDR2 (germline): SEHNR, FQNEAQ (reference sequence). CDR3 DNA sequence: TGTGCCAGCAGCGCAGCGCAGGGGGGAAAAGCTAACTATGGCTACACCTTC. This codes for CASSAAQGGKANYGYTF. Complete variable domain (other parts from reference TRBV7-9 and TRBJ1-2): DTGVSQNPRHKITKRGQNVTFRCDPISEHNRLYWYRQTLGQGPEFLTYFQNEAQLEKSRLLSDRFSAERPKGSFSTLEIQRTEQGDSAMYLCASSAAQGGKANYGYTFGSGTRLTVV.

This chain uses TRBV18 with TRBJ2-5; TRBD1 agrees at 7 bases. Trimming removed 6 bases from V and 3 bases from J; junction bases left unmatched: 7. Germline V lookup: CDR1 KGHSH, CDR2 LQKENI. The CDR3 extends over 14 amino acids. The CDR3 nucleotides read TGTGCCAGCTCCCCCGACAGGGTAGAAGAGACCCAGTACTTC. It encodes CASSPDRVEETQYF.

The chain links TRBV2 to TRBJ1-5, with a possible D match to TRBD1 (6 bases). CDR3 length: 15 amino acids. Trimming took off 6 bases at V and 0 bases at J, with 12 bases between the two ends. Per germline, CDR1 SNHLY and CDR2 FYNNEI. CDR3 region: CASRDSRYSNQPQHF. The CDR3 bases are TGTGCCAGCAGGGACAGCCGATATAGCAATCAGCCCCAGCATTTT.

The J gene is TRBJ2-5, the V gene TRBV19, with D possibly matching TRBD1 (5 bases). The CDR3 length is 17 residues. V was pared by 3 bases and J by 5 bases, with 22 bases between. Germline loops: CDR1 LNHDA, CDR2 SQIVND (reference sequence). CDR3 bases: TGTGCCAGTAGTATTGGTCTGTCGACAGCCCGATTGGAGACCCAGTACTTC. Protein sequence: CASSIGLSTARLETQYF. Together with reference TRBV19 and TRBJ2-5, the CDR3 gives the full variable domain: DGGITQSPKYLFRKEGQNVTLSCEQNLNHDAMYWYRQDPGQGLRLIYYSQIVNDFQKGDIAEGYSVSREKKESFPLTVTSAQKNPTAFYLCASSIGLSTARLETQYFGPGTRLLVL.

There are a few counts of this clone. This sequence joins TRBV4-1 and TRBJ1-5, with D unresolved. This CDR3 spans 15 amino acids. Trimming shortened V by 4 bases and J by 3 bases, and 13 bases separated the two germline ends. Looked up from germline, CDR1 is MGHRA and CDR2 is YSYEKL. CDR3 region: CASSLSGRINQPQHF. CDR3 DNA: TGCGCCAGCAGCCTAAGCGGCCGGATCAATCAGCCCCAGCATTTT.

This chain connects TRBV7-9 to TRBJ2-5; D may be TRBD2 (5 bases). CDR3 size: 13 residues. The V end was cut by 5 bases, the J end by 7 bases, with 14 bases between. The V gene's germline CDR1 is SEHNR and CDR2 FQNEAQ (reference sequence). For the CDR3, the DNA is TGTGCCAGCAGCGACGACGGTCGGGGGACCCAGTACTTC. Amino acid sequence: CASSDDGRGTQYF.

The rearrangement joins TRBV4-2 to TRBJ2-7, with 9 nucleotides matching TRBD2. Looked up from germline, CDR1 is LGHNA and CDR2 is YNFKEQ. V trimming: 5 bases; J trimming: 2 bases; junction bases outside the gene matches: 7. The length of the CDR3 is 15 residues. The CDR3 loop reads CASSGRLAEAYEQYF. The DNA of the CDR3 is TGTGCCAGCAGCGGTCGACTAGCGGAGGCCTACGAGCAGTACTTC.

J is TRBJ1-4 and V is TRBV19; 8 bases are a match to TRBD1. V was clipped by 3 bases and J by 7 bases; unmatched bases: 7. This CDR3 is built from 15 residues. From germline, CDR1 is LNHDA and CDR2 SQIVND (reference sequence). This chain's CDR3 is CASSIQGQGSEKLFF. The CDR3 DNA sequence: TGTGCCAGTAGTATCCAAGGACAGGGCTCTGAAAAACTGTTTTTT.

The CDR3 coding sequence is TGCGCCAGCAGTGGTAGCAACACCGGGGAGCTGTTTTTT. Protein sequence: CASSGSNTGELFF. The chain employs TRBV10-1 and TRBJ2-2, with no clear D. V gave up 4 bases and J gave up 2 bases, with 5 bases separating them. The CDR3 sequence is 13 residues long. Germline V gene lookup returns CDR1 WNHNN and CDR2 SYGVQD (reference sequence).

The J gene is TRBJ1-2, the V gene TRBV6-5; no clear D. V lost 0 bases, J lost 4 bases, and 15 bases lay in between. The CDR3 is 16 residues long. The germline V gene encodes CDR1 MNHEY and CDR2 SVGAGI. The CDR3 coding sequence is TGTGCCAGCAGTTACTCACTCTGGGAGGATAGCTATGGCTACACCTTC. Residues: CASSYSLWEDSYGYTF.

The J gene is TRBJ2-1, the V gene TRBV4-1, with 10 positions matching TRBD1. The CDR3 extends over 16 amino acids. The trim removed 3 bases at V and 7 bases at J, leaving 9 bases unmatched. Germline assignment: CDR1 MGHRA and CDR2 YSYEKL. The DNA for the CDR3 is TGCGCCAGCAGCCACGTACCGGGACAGGGGTGGAATGAGCAGTTCTTC. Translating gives CASSHVPGQGWNEQFF.

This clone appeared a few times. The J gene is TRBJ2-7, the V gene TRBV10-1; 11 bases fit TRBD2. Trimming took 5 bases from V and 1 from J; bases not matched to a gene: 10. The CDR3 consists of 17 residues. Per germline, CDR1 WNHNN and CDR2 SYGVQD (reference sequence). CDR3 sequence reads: CASSLDPTSGSSYEQYF. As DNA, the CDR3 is TGCGCCAGCAGTTTGGATCCTACTAGCGGGAGTTCCTACGAGCAGTACTTC.

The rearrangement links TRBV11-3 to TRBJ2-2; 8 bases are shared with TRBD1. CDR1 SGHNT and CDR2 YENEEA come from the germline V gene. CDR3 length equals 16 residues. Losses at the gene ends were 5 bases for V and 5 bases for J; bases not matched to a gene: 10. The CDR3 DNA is TGTGCCAGCAGCCCCGGAGGGACAGGAAAAACCGGGGAGCTGTTTTTT. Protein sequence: CASSPGGTGKTGELFF.

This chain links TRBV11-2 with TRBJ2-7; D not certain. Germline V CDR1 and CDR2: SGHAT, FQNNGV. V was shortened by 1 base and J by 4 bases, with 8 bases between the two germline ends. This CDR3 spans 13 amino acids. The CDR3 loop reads CASSLVVSYEQYF. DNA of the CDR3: TGTGCCAGCAGCTTAGTAGTAAGTTACGAGCAGTACTTC.

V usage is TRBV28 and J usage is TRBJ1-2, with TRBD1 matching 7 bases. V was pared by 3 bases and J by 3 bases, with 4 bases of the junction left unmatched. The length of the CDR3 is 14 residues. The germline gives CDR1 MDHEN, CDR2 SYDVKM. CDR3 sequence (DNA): TGTGCCAGCAGTTTTCCCGGGACAGACTATGGCTACACCTTC. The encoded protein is CASSFPGTDYGYTF.

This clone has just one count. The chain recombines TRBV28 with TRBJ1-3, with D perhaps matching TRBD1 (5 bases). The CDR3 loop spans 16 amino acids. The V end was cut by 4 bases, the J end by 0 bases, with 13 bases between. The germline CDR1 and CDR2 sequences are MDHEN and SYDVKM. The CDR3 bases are TGTGCCAGCAGTTCTGGGGGGGAAATCTCTGGAAACACCATATATTTT. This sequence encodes CASSSGGEISGNTIYF. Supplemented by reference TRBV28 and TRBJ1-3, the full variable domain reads DVKVTQSSRYLVKRTGEKVFLECVQDMDHENMFWYRQDPGLGLRLIYFSYDVKMKEKGDIPEGYSVSREKKERFSLILESASTNQTSMYLCASSSGGEISGNTIYFGEGSWLTVV.

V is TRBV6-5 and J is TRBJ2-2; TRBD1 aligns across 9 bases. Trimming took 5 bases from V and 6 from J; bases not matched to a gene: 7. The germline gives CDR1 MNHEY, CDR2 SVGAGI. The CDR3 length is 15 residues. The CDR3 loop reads CASSPGTGFAGELFF. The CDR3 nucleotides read TGTGCCAGCAGTCCCGGGACAGGGTTTGCCGGGGAGCTGTTTTTT.

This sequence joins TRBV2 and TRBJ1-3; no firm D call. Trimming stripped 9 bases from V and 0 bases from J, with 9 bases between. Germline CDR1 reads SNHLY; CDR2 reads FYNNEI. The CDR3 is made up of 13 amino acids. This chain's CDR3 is CASRGRSGNTIYF. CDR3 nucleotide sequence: TGTGCCAGTCGGGGTCGCTCTGGAAACACCATATATTTT.

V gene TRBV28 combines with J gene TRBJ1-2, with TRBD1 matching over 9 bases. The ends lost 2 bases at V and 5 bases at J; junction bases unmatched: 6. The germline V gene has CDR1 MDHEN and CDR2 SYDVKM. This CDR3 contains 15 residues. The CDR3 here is CASSLMGQGVYGYTF. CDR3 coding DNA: TGTGCCAGCAGTTTAATGGGACAGGGAGTATATGGCTACACCTTC.

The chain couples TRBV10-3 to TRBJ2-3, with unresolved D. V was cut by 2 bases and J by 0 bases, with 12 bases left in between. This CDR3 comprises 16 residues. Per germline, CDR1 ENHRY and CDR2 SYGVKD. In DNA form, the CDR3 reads TGTGCCATCAGTGAGACGTCTAGTGCTAGCACAGATACGCAGTATTTT. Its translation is CAISETSSASTDTQYF.

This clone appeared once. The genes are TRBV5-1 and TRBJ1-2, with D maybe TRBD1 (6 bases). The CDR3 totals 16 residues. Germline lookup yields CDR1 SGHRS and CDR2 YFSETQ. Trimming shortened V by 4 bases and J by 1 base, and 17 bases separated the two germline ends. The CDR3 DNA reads TGCGCCAGCAGCCCCGTCCAGGGGACGATTAACTATGGCTACACCTTC. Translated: CASSPVQGTINYGYTF.